The present T cell receptor beta chain was sequenced within a study of T cells in Graves' hyperthyroidism and ophthalmopathy. Amplification of TCR beta CDR3 regions used RNA as the template. Primed by the HTBI set, a first-round RT-PCR was run on the TCR CDR3. TCRdb processed the multiplex PCR reads anew with MiXCR; each CDR3 protein has one entry. In the table there are 340,000 or so distinct CDR3 sequences, 16% of which are singletons. This clonotype has a count of ten or more. The antigen is not known. The length of the CDR3 is 15 residues. V trimming: 0 bases; J trimming: 6 bases; junction bases outside the gene matches: 4. Germline CDR1 SGHRS, CDR2 YFSETQ. Hyperthyroidism, newly diagnosed and lasting under 2 months, affected patients aged 18 to 65. Patients were excluded for uncontrolled infection, other autoimmune disease, pregnancy or lactation. Fresh peripheral blood, roughly 9.8 ml of it, supplied the PBMCs.

Study-wide findings and caveats: The majority of expanded thyroid clonotypes above 0.001 also appeared in blood.

Input material: blood. The chain recombines TRBV5-1 with TRBJ2-7, with 12 nucleotides matching TRBD2. This clonotype was obtained from a man aged 30 to 45 with Graves' hyperthyroidism. The DNA of the CDR3 is TGCGCCAGCAGCTTGGATCTAGCGGGAGGGCGCGAGCAGTACTTC. Its translation is CASSLDLAGGREQYF.